This T cell receptor (beta chain) was captured in a study of identical twins. Template switching added a universal primer binding site, and final cDNA carried unique molecular identifiers. TCRdb independently ran MiXCR on the 5' RACE reads; one entry per CDR3 protein. The sample consists of around 680,000 distinct CDR3 sequences, 8.5% to 9.5% of them appearing once. About this clonotype: The antigen remains undetermined.

The CDR3 runs 16 residues. The V gene end was trimmed by 3 bases and the J gene end by 5 bases; junction bases not matched to a gene: 7. Whole-study findings and limits: Cord blood's abundant beta clonotypes had fewer insertions, unlike memory repertoires. Out-of-frame alpha sequences shared by twins were enriched for low generation probability.

Donors uniformly comprised healthy Caucasians. This sample was shared with a second study, whose subject was yellow fever vaccine responses in identical twins.

The TCR comes from a woman aged 18-30 years in good health. The rearrangement links TRBV12-3 or TRBV12-4 to TRBJ2-1; TRBD1 aligns across 10 bases. The sequenced sample consisted of PBMCs. The CDR3 here is CASSFLRQGANNEQFF. The CDR3 DNA reads TGTGCCAGCAGTTTTCTTCGACAGGGGGCCAACAATGAGCAGTTCTTC.